One and the same sample provided the 2 T cell receptor beta chains below, sequenced in a study of blood T cell repertoires in COVID-19. Measured with immunoSEQ multiplex PCR; TCRdb has only the in-frame clones, and not every one. The sample shows some 94,000 clones, 70% to 85% of them seen only once. The sequenced sample was peripheral blood. The source of these receptors is a woman aged 60-70 years in a cohort sampled during active or convalescent COVID-19.

This clone was observed a few times. V and J are TRBV2 and TRBJ2-5; 7 nucleotides line up with TRBD2. Germline V gives CDR1 SNHLY, CDR2 FYNNEI. V gave up 6 bases and J gave up 2 bases; unmatched junction bases: 6. The CDR3 is made up of 14 amino acids. The DNA for the CDR3 is TGTGCCAGCAGCGCCCCGGGGGGACAAGAGACCCAGTACTTC. This gives the protein CASSAPGGQETQYF.

This chain connects TRBV4-2 to TRBJ2-2, with D unresolved. CDR1 is LGHNA and CDR2 is YNFKEQ in the germline V gene. The CDR3 is 15 residues long. V dropped 4 bases and J dropped 7 bases, with 16 bases sitting between them. The CDR3 here is CASSPHGQFSGELFF. CDR3 bases: TGTGCCAGCAGCCCACATGGGCAGTTCAGCGGGGAGCTGTTTTTT.